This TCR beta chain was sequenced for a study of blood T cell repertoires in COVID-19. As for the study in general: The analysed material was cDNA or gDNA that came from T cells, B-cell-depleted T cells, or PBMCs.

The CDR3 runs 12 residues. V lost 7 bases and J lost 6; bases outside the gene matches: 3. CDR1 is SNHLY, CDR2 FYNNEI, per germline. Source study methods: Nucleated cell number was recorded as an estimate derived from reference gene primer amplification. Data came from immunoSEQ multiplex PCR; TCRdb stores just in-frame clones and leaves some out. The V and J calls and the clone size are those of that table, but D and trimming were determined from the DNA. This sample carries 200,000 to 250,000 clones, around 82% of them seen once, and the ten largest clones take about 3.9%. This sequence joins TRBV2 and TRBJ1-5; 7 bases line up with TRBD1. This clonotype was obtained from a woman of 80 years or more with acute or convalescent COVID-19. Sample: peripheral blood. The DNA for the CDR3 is TGTGCCAGCAAGGCAGGGGGTCAGCCCCAGCATTTT. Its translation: CASKAGGQPQHF.